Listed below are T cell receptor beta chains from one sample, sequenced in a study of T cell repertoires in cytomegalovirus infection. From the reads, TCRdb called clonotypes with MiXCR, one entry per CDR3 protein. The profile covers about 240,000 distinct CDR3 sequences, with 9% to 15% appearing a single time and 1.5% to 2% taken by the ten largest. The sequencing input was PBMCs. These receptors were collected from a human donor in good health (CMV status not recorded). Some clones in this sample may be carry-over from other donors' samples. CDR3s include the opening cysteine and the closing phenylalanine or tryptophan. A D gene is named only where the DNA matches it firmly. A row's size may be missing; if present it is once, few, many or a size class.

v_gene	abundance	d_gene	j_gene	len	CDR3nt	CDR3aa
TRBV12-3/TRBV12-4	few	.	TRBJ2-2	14	TGTGCCAGCAGTCCGAGCCAAGCTGGGGGGGAGCTGTTTTTT	CASSPSQAGGELFF
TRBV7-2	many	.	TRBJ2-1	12	TGTGCCAGCAGCTTAGACTACAGTGAGCAGTTCTTC	CASSLDYSEQFF
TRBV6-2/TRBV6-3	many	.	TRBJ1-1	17	TGTGCCAGCAAACCCAATATGGGCCCGGGATTGAACACTGAAGCTTTCTTT	CASKPNMGPGLNTEAFF
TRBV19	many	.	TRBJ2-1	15	TGTGCCAGTAGGGGAGAGGACTTCTCCTACAATGAGCAGTTCTTC	CASRGEDFSYNEQFF
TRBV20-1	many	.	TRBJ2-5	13	TGCAGTGCTAGGGGGCAGCCACAAGAGACCCAGTACTTC	CSARGQPQETQYF
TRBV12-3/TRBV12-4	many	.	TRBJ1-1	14	TGTGCCAGCAGTTTCTCAGGGGCGGACACTGAAGCTTTCTTT	CASSFSGADTEAFF
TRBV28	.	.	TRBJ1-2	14	TGTGCCAGCAGTCCACCGGGGACATTTGATGGCTACACCTTC	CASSPPGTFDGYTF
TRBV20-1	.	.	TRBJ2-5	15	TGCAGTGCTAGTCCAGCCTCGGAGCGTCAAGAGACCCAGTACTTC	CSASPASERQETQYF
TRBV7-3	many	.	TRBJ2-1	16	TGTGCCAGCAGCTTAACGGGACCCAGCTCCTACAATGAGCAGTTCTTC	CASSLTGPSSYNEQFF
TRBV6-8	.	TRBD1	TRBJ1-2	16	TGTGCCAGCAGTTACTCCACTCCCGGGACAGGGAATGGCTACACCTTC	CASSYSTPGTGNGYTF
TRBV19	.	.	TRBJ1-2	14	TGTGCCAGTAGACCCAACGGGGGAAACTATGGCTACACCTTC	CASRPNGGNYGYTF
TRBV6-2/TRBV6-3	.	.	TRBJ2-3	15	TGTGCCAGCAGTTACTCTAGCAGGGCACAAGATACGCAGTATTTT	CASSYSSRAQDTQYF
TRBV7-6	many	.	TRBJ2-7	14	TGTGCCAGCAGCCTCCTTGTAGGGGCCTACGAGCAGTACTTC	CASSLLVGAYEQYF
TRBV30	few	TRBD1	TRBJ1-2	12	TGTGCCTGGTGGGACAGGGCCGGCGGCTACACCTTC	CAWWDRAGGYTF
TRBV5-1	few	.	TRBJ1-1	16	TGCGCCAGCAGCTTGGGTGCGCAGGGGAGGGACACTGAAGCTTTCTTT	CASSLGAQGRDTEAFF
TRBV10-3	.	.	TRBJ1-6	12	TGTGCCATTGGGGGGGATAATTCACCCCTCCACTTT	CAIGGDNSPLHF
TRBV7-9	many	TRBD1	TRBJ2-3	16	TGTGCCAGCAGCTTAGATAGGACAGGCTCGTTTATTACGCAGTATTTT	CASSLDRTGSFITQYF
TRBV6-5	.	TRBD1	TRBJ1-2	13	TGTGCCAGCAGTTACTCAGGGGGCGCGGGCTACACCTTC	CASSYSGGAGYTF
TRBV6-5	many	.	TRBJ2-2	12	TGTGCCAGCAGTTACGGTGCCGGGGAGCTGTTTTTT	CASSYGAGELFF
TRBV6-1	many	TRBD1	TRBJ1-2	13	TGTGCCAGCAGTCCCCGGGACAGGGATGGCTACACCTTC	CASSPRDRDGYTF
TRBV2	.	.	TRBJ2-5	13	TGTGCCAGCAGTGACGTGATATGGGAGACCCAGTACTTC	CASSDVIWETQYF
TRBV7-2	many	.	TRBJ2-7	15	TGTGCCAGCAGCTTAGCGTCAGGGGTAAACTACGAGCAGTACTTC	CASSLASGVNYEQYF
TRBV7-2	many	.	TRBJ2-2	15	TGTGCCAGCAGCTTAGCCCCCACGAACACCGGGGAGCTGTTTTTT	CASSLAPTNTGELFF
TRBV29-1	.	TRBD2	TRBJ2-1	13	TGCAGCGTCCCGGGACTAGGAGGGAATGAGCAGTTCTTC	CSVPGLGGNEQFF
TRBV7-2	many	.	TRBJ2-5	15	TGTGCCAGCAGCTTAGGGGACGCAGGGAGGGAGACCCAGTACTTC	CASSLGDAGRETQYF
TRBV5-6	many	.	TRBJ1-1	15	TGTGCCAGCAGCCGTACCGGGACGGCGAACACTGAAGCTTTCTTT	CASSRTGTANTEAFF
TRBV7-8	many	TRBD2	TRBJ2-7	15	TGTGCCAGCAGCTTAGATTTCGGGAGGGCCTACGAGCAGTACTTC	CASSLDFGRAYEQYF
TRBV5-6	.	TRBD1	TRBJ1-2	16	TGTGCCAGCAGCTGGACCCCGCGACAGGGGCCGGACGGCTACGCCTTC	CASSWTPRQGPDGYAF
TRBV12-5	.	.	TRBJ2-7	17	TGTGCTAGTGGTTTGGACGGGGGATCAAAGATTTCCTACGAGCAGTACTTC	CASGLDGGSKISYEQYF
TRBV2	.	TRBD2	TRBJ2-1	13	TGTGCCAGCAGTGGACGGGGGGGAGGTGAGCAGTTCTTC	CASSGRGGGEQFF
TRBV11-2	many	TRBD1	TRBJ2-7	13	TGTGCCAGCAGCGAAGACAGGGTGAGAGAGCAGTACTTC	CASSEDRVREQYF
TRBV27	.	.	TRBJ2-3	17	TGTGCCAGCCGAAGTTTTGGCGGGCGGATTAGCACAGATACGCAGTATTTT	CASRSFGGRISTDTQYF
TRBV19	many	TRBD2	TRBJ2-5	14	TGTGCCAGTAGTGTGAGCGGGAGGGCAGAGACCCAGTACTTC	CASSVSGRAETQYF
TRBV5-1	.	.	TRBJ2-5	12	TGCGCCAGCAGCACCTCGTGGGAGACCCAGTACTTC	CASSTSWETQYF
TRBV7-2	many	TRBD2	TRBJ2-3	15	TGTGCCAGCAGCTTAGAATCGGCGGGGGCAGATACGCAGTATTTT	CASSLESAGADTQYF
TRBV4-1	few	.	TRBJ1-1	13	TGCGCCAGCAGCCGGATATCGGGCACTGAAGCTTTCTTT	CASSRISGTEAFF
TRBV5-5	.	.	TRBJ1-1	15	TGTGCCAGCAGCTTTGGGGAGCGGTCTGGCACTGAAGCTTTCTTT	CASSFGERSGTEAFF
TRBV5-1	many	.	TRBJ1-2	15	TGCGCCAGCAGCTTATCGGGAAGCGGGGGTAATGGCTACACCTTC	CASSLSGSGGNGYTF
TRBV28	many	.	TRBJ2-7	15	TGTGCCAGCAGTTTGGGGAGGGGGCTGACCTACGAGCAGTACTTC	CASSLGRGLTYEQYF
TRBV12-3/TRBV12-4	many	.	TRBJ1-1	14	TGTGCCAGCACCAAGACAATCCGTGGCACTGAAGCTTTCTTT	CASTKTIRGTEAFF
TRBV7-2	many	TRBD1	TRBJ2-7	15	TGTGCCAGCAGCCGTCCGGGACAGGGCATCCACGAGCAGTACTTC	CASSRPGQGIHEQYF
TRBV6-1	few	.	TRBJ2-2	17	TGTGCCAGCAGTCCCATCCTTACAGAAGGAGACACCGGGGAGCTGTTTTTT	CASSPILTEGDTGELFF